A single sample is the source of the 16 T cell receptor beta chains below, sequenced in a study of T cells after somatic rescue of genetic block. Libraries were prepared by immunoSEQ multiplex PCR; TCRdb keeps only in-frame clonotypes and omits some of them. The sample comprises 110,000 or so clones, 85% to 95% of which are singletons, and 1.4% to 1.5% rests with the top ten. Sequenced input: peripheral blood mononuclear cells (PBMCs). Receptor source: a woman aged 18-30 years.

The rearrangement uses TRBV7-3 and TRBJ1-1, with D tentatively TRBD1 (5 bases). The V end was cut by 4 bases, the J end by 5 bases, with 14 bases between. Germline CDR1 reads SGHTA; CDR2 reads FQGTGA. The CDR3 loop spans 14 amino acids. CDR3 amino acids: CASSSGLPGTEAFF. CDR3 sequence (DNA): TGTGCCAGCAGCTCGGGACTCCCGGGGACTGAAGCTTTCTTT.

The chain joins TRBV7-3 to TRBJ1-5; 8 bases are shared with TRBD1. The CDR3 length is 19 residues. After removal of 5 bases from V and 1 base from J, the junction contained 16 bases not matched to a gene. Germline V gene data show CDR1 as SGHTA and CDR2 as FQGTGA. In DNA form, the CDR3 reads TGTGCCAGCAGCCTCCGAGTGGACAGGGACGGATTAAGCAATCAGCCCCAGCATTTT. This translates into CASSLRVDRDGLSNQPQHF.

This rearrangement joins TRBV2 to TRBJ2-5, with TRBD2 identical over 8 bases. The CDR3 extends over 15 amino acids. Unmatched junction bases numbered 11, after V lost 4 bases and J lost 7 bases. Germline V gives CDR1 SNHLY, CDR2 FYNNEI. CDR3 loop: CASSAHPGSGGTQYF. CDR3 bases: TGTGCCAGCAGTGCCCACCCCGGGAGCGGGGGGACCCAGTACTTC. The whole variable domain, remainder taken from reference TRBV2 and TRBJ2-5, is EPEVTQTPSHQVTQMGQEVILRCVPISNHLYFYWYRQILGQKVEFLVSFYNNEISEKSEIFDDQFSVERPDGSNFTLKIRSTKLEDSAMYFCASSAHPGSGGTQYFGPGTRLLVL.

V and J are TRBV27 and TRBJ2-2, with D possibly TRBD2 on 6 matching bases. The CDR3 length is 15 residues. V lost 8 bases, J lost 4 bases, and 17 bases lay in between. Germline V CDR1 and CDR2: MNHEY, SMNVEV (reference sequence). The CDR3 DNA follows: TGTGCCAGCCGTAAGACTAGAGCGACCACCGGGGAGCTGTTTTTT. It specifies CASRKTRATTGELFF.

V usage is TRBV21-1 and J usage is TRBJ2-4; TRBD1 reflects the table's D call only, with no check against the DNA. TRBV21-1 is a known pseudogene. The CDR3 sequence is 16 residues long. The chain's CDR3 is CASIQRGILAKNIQYF. The CDR3 bases are TGTGCCAGCATCCAAAGGGGAATATTAGCCAAAAACATTCAGTACTTC.

The chain recombines TRBV27 with TRBJ2-5; D not resolved. Trimming took off 0 bases at V and 4 bases at J, with 12 bases between the two ends. Germline values: CDR1 MNHEY, CDR2 SMNVEV (reference sequence). The CDR3 is made up of 15 amino acids. As DNA, the CDR3 is TGTGCCAGCAGTTTATCGCATCAGGTCGGAGAGACCCAGTACTTC. It yields the protein CASSLSHQVGETQYF.

The J gene is TRBJ2-3, the V gene TRBV7-3; 7 bases align to TRBD2. Germline loops: CDR1 SGHTA, CDR2 FQGTGA. V lost 5 bases, J lost 8 bases, and 7 bases stayed unmatched. There are 13 residues in the CDR3. The CDR3: CASSPGTIATQYF. CDR3 sequence (DNA): TGTGCCAGCAGCCCCGGGACTATAGCTACGCAGTATTTT.

This sequence joins TRBV7-9 and TRBJ2-1, with 8 bases matching TRBD1. Germline V gene sequence: CDR1 SEHNR, CDR2 FQNEAQ (reference sequence). This CDR3 is 15 amino acids long. V was pared by 5 bases and J by 2 bases, with 5 bases of the junction left unmatched. The CDR3 spells CASSNRDRPYNEQFF. The CDR3, as DNA: TGTGCCAGCAGCAACCGGGACAGGCCCTACAATGAGCAGTTCTTC.

The rearrangement links TRBV6-1 to TRBJ2-2, with a tentative D call TRBD2 (6 bases). Germline V gene data show CDR1 as MNHNS and CDR2 as SASEGT. The V end lost 8 bases, the J end lost 6 bases, and 16 bases lay between the germline ends. This CDR3 contains 14 residues. The CDR3 DNA follows: TGTGCCAGCCGCGGACTAATCACGCCCGGGGAGCTGTTTTTT. Translation: CASRGLITPGELFF.

V is TRBV7-2 and J is TRBJ2-1; tentative D call: TRBD1 (5 bases). Trimming took 3 bases from V and 10 from J, leaving 10 bases between them. CDR3 size: 12 residues. Germline values: CDR1 SGHTA, CDR2 FQGNSA. Here the CDR3 DNA reads TGTGCCAGCAGCTTTGGGGCTGGGGAGCAGTTCTTC. Protein sequence: CASSFGAGEQFF.

This chain uses TRBV18 with TRBJ2-2; 7 bases map to TRBD2. Trimming at V came to 3 bases and at J to 1 base, leaving 5 bases not matched to a gene. The CDR3 has 16 residues. Germline CDR1 KGHSH, CDR2 LQKENI. CDR3 sequence reads: CASSPLTSKNTGELFF. As DNA, the CDR3 is TGTGCCAGCTCACCCCTGACTAGCAAGAACACCGGGGAGCTGTTTTTT.

This clone was recorded once. V and J are TRBV7-8 and TRBJ2-7; 7 bases are shared with TRBD1. V gave up 5 bases and J gave up 1 base; unmatched junction bases: 5. Germline V CDR1 and CDR2: SGHVS, FQNEAQ. The CDR3 consists of 14 residues. The CDR3 spells CASSPGGISYEQYF. For the CDR3, the DNA is TGTGCCAGCAGCCCAGGGGGTATATCCTACGAGCAGTACTTC. The full variable domain, with the rest looked up from reference TRBV7-8 and TRBJ2-7, is GAGVSQSPRYKVAKRGQDVALRCDPISGHVSLFWYQQALGQGPEFLTYFQNEAQLDKSGLPSDRFFAERPEGSVSTLKIQRTQQEDSAVYLCASSPGGISYEQYFGPGTRLTVT.

The chain employs TRBV6-6 and TRBJ2-7; D unresolved. In germline, CDR1 is MNHNY, CDR2 SVGAGI (reference sequence). The V and J ends lost 2 bases and 0 bases respectively, with 14 bases between them. The CDR3 totals 16 residues. This chain's CDR3 is CASSYPDGTHSYEQYF. Here the CDR3 DNA reads TGTGCCAGCAGTTACCCCGACGGAACTCACTCCTACGAGCAGTACTTC.

This chain uses TRBV4-3 with TRBJ1-4; D uncertain. Trimming left V 0 bases short and J 4 bases short, with 6 bases between. CDR3 length equals 14 residues. The germline CDR1 and CDR2 sequences are LGHNA and YSLEER. The CDR3, as DNA: TGCGCCAGCAGCCAAGAGGGTTATAATGAAAAACTGTTTTTT. Translating it yields CASSQEGYNEKLFF.

This clone was seen just once. The V gene is TRBV6-6, the J gene TRBJ2-5, with D tentatively TRBD1 (6 bases). V lost 2 bases, J lost 4 bases, and 17 bases lay in between. The germline CDR1 and CDR2 sequences are MNHNY and SVGAGI (reference sequence). The CDR3 is 16 residues long. CDR3 loop: CASSYLPGVWRETQYF. For the CDR3, the DNA is TGTGCCAGCAGTTACCTACCAGGGGTATGGCGAGAGACCCAGTACTTC.

The genes are TRBV15 and TRBJ1-1; the match to TRBD1 covers 7 bases. Looked up from germline, CDR1 is LNHNV and CDR2 is YYDKDF (reference sequence). The CDR3 runs to 14 residues. V lost 3 bases and J lost 6; bases outside the gene matches: 7. Here the CDR3 reads CATSSHRGGSEAFF. The CDR3 DNA is TGTGCCACCAGCAGTCACAGGGGTGGGTCTGAAGCTTTCTTT.